This T cell receptor beta chain was profiled in a study of cytomegalovirus exposure and HLA in healthy donors. Study context: A subsequent analysis stated that the roughly 130 validation repertoires were run on the same platform as the roughly 670 first-cohort repertoires. Whole-study results and caveats: The investigators catalogued 150 to 200 TCR beta chains as cytomegalovirus-associated. Subsequent analysis of the roughly 120 validation repertoires found a tendency for first-cohort TCR clusters to co-occur.

About this clone: No antigen is known for it. Germline is not matched at one junction end, which may reflect a read error.

Assay used: immunoSEQ multiplex PCR; TCRdb lists only in-frame clones, some missing. The sample includes about 200,000 clones, 81% seen only once; the top ten take around 1.2%. The germline CDR1 and CDR2 sequences are SGHRS and YFSETQ. The CDR3 sequence is 14 residues long. The donors were in the roughly 110-subject validation cohort, distinct from the roughly 700-subject first cohort. The chain carries TRBV5-1 and TRBJ1-1; unclear D gene. The clonotype comes from a woman in her 30s in good health and CMV-seronegative. The specimen was PBMCs. The CDR3 DNA reads TGCGCCAGCAGCTTGGGACTAGGGTCCGTACCGCGCGCTTTT. Residues: CASSLGLGSVPRAF.